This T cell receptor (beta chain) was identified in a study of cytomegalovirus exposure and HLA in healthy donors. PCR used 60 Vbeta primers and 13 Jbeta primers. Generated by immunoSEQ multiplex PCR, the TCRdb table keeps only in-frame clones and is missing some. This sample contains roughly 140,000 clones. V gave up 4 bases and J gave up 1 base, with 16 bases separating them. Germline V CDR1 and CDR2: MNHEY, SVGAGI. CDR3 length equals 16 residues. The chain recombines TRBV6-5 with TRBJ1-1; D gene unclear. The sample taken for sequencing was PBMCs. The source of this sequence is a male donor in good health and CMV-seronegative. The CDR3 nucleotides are TGTGCCAGCAGTTTGACTAGGACGGGCCAGAACACTGAAGCTTTCTTT. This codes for CASSLTRTGQNTEAFF.